This TCR beta chain was retrieved from a study of beta chain features in type 1 diabetes. Comment on this clone: No antigen is known for it.

Expressed TCRB transcripts were sequenced after all isolated RNA was converted to cDNA. This table comes from immunoSEQ multiplex PCR, and its TCRdb copy is limited to in-frame clones, with some not included. The sample includes 25,000 to 30,000 clones, roughly 61% of them seen just once. Study results and caveats: TCRB repertoires of naive, central memory and Treg cells appeared more similar among patients than among healthy donors. Type 1 diabetes patients had TCRB CDR3s that were shorter (moderately but significantly so) in all four CD4+ subsets.

Via CD45RO/CCR7/CD25/CD127/CD95/CD27, cells of the CD4+ naive, central memory, regulatory and stem cell-like memory subsets were sorted. V was clipped by 0 bases and J by 5 bases, with 13 bases between them. Germline assignment: CDR1 SQVTM and CDR2 ANQGSEA. This CDR3 is 14 amino acids long. Sequencing was done on a sample of Tregs from blood. V is TRBV29-1 and J is TRBJ1-1; weak D call: TRBD1 (5 bases). The TCR sequence derives from a young woman with type 1 diabetes. CDR3 sequence reads: CSVEDLQGVTEAFF. The CDR3, as DNA: TGCAGCGTTGAAGATCTTCAGGGCGTGACTGAAGCTTTCTTT.